Given below is one TCR beta chain in context. Its specific antigen is unknown. Base qualities are not recorded, but no much larger clone differs from it by a single base. TCRbeta CDR3 regions were amplified from genomic DNA by means of the immunoSEQ Assay, a bias-controlled multiplex PCR. In the authors' own workflow: Nucleated cell counts per sample were estimated from amplification of reference gene primers within the assay. To quantify the absolute abundance of each unique TCRbeta CDR3 rearrangement, sequence reads were collapsed and filtered. For each sample, productive Simpson clonality was calculated as the square root of Simpson's diversity index across productive rearrangements. As stored in TCRdb, this immuneACCESS dataset retains in-frame rearrangements with V and J assigned. A fraction of the clones does not appear; measured against another copy, unresolved V genes explain less than half of the discrepancy, and the remainder lacks a known reason. V and J calls and clone size are as listed in that table; D and trimming were resolved from the DNA. For this sample the table gives about 75,000 clones, of which around 90% were detected only once. The top ten hold 2.5% of the sample.

The sample comes from a study of blood T cell repertoires in COVID-19 (dated by TCRdb to the early 2020s). For the wider study: The collaborator samples originated in the United States, Italy and Spain and spanned the acute and convalescent phases of COVID-19. The prospective study material was composed of cDNA or gDNA derived from T cells, B-cell-depleted T cells, or PBMCs. Deeply sampled blood TCRbeta repertoires from subjects exposed to, actively infected with, or recovered from COVID-19 were included in the dataset. A freely available public database, intended as a resource for researchers studying the immune response to SARS-CoV-2, is where the repertoires were released. The samples were drawn from the first 160 participants of the ongoing ImmuneRACE study and from 950 to 1,500 subjects provided by 6 global collaborators. Nearly every sample came with metadata listing a de-identified subject ID, COVID-19 status, age in years and sex. Where available, HLA class I and class II types were taken from metadata supplied by the sample provider and were not determined by assay-based typing.

Summary of the overall study and its limitations: How much clinical and demographic metadata was included differed by source and by participant, and the metadata was provided uncurated.

Each collaborating institution followed its own protocols to collect whole blood in K2EDTA tubes. For TCRbeta analysis, collaborator samples were shipped as frozen whole blood, as isolated PBMCs, or as DNA extracted from either sample type. This sequence was found in a human donor in a cohort sampled during active COVID-19. Sequencing used peripheral blood.

CDR3 loop: CASTRSSGGLTEAFF. The sequenced DNA: TGTGCCAGCACCAGGTCGTCAGGGGGGCTAACTGAAGCTTTCTTT. The rearrangement combines TRBV28 with TRBJ1-1; a stretch of 7 junction bases matches TRBD1. Via the germline V gene, CDR1 is MDHEN and CDR2 SYDVKM. Trimming leaves V shorter by 7 bases and J shorter by 5 bases, with the junction holding 13 bases beyond the gene matches. The CDR3 starts with the cysteine, ends with the phenylalanine, and has 15 residues. Just the 45-base CDR3 DNA is kept, in frame starting at base 1.